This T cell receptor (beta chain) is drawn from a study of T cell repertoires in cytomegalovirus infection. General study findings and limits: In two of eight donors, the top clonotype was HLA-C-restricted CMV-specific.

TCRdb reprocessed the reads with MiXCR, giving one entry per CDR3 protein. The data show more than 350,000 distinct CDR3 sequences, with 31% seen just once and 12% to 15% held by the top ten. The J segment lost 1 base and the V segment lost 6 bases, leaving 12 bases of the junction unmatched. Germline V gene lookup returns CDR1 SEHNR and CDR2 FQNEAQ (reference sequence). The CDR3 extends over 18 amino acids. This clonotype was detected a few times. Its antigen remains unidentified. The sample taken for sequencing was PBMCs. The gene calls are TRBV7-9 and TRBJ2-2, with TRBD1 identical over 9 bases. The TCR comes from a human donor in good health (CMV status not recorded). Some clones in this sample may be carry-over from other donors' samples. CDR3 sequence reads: CASRPLVRDRVNTGELFF. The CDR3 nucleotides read TGTGCCAGCAGGCCCCTCGTGCGGGACAGGGTGAACACCGGGGAGCTGTTTTTT.